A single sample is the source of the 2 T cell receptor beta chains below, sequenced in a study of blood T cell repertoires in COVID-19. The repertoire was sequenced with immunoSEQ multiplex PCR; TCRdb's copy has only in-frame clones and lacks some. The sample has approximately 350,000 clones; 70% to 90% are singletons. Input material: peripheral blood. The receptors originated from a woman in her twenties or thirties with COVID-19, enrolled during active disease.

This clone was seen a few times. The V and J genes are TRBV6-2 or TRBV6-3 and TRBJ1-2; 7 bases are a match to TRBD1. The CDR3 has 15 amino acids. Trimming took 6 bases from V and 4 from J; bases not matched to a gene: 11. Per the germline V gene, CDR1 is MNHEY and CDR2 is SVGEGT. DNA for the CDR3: TGTGCCAGCAGCCCCCCGACAGGGAACTTCTATGGCTACACCTTC. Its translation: CASSPPTGNFYGYTF.

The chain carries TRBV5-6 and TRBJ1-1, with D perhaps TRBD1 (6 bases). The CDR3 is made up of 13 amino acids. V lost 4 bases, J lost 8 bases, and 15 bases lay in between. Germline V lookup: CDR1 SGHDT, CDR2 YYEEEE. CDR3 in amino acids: CASSDIGRGEAFF. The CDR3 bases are TGTGCCAGCAGCGACATTGGTAGGGGGGAAGCTTTCTTT.